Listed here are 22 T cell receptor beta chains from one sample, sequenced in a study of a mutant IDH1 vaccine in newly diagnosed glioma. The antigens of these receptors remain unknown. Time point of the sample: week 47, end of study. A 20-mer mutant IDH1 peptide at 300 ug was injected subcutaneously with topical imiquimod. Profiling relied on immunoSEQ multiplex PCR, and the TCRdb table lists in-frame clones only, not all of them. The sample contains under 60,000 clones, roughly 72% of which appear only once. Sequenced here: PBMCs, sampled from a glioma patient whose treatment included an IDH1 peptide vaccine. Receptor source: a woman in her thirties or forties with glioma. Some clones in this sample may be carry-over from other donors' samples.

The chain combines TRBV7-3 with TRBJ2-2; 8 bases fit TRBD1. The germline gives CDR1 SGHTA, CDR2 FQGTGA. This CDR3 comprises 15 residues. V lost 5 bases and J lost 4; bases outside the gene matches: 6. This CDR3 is CASSRQGRGTGELFF. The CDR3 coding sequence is TGTGCCAGCAGCCGACAGGGGAGAGGCACCGGGGAGCTGTTTTTT.

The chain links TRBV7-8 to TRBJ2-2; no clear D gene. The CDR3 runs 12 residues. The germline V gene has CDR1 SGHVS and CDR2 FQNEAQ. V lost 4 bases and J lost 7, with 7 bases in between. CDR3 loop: CASSYIGGELFF. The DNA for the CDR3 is TGTGCCAGCAGCTACATTGGCGGGGAGCTGTTTTTT. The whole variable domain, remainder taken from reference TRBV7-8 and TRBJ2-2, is GAGVSQSPRYKVAKRGQDVALRCDPISGHVSLFWYQQALGQGPEFLTYFQNEAQLDKSGLPSDRFFAERPEGSVSTLKIQRTQQEDSAVYLCASSYIGGELFFGEGSRLTVL.

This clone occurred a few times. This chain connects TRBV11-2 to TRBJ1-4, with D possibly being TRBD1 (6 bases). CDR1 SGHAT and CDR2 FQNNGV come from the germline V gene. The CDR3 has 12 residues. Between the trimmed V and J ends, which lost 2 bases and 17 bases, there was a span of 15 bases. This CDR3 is CASSLSRGPVFF. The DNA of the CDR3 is TGTGCCAGCAGCTTATCCAGGGGCCCCGTTTTTTTT.

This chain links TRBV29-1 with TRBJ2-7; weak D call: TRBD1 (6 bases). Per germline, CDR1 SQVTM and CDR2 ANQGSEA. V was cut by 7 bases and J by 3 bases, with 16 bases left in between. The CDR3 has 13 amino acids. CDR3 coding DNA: TGCAGCGCACGAAATGGACAGTACTACGAGCAGTACTTC. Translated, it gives CSARNGQYYEQYF.

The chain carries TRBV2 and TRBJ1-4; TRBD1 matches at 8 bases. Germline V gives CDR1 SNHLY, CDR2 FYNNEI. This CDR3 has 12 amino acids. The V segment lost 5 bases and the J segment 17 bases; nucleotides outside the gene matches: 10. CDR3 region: CASSRYGQGAFF. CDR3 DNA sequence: TGTGCCAGCAGTCGGTACGGACAGGGCGCATTTTTT.

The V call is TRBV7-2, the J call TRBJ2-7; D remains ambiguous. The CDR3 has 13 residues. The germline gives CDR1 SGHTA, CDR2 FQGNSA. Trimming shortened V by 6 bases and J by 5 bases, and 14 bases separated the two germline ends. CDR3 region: CASRNSGRNEQYF. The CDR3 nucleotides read TGTGCCAGCAGAAATTCCGGTCGGAACGAGCAGTACTTC.

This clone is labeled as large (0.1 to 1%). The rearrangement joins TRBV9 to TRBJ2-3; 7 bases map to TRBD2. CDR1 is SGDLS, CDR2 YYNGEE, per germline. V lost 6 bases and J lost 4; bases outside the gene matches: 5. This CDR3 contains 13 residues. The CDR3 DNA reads TGTGCCAGCAAGGGGAGGGGCGCAGATACGCAGTATTTT. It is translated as CASKGRGADTQYF.

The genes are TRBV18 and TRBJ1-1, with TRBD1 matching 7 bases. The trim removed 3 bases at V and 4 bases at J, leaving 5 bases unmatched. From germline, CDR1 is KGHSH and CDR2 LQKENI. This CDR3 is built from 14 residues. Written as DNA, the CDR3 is TGTGCCAGCTCACCCCAGGGGGGCGGCACTGAAGCTTTCTTT. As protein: CASSPQGGGTEAFF.

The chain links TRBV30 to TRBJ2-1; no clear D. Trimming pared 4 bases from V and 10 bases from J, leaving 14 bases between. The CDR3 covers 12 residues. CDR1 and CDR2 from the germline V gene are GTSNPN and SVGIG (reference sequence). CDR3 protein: CAWNPVGLEQFF. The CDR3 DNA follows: TGTGCCTGGAACCCGGTGGGGTTGGAGCAGTTCTTC.

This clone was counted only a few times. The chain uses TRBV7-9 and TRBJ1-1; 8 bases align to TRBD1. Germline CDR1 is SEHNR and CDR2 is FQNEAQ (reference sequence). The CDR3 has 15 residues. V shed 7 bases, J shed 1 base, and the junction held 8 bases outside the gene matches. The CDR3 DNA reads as TGTGCCAGCACCCGGACAGGGAGTGGGAACACTGAAGCTTTCTTT. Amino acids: CASTRTGSGNTEAFF.

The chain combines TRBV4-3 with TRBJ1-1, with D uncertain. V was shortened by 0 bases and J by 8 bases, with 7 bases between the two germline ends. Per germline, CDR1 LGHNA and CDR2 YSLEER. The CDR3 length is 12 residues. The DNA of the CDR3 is TGCGCCAGCAGCCAAGATGGTGCAGAAGCTTTCTTT. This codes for CASSQDGAEAFF.

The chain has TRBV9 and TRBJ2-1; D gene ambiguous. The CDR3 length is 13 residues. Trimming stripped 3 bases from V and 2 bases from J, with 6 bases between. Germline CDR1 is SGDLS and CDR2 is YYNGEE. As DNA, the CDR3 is TGTGCCAGCAGCGGAACGACCTACAATGAGCAGTTCTTC. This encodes CASSGTTYNEQFF.

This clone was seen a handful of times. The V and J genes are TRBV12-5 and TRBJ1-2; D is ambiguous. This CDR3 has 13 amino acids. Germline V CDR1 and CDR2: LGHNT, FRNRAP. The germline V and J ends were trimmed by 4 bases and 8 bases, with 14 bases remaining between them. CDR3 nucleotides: TGTGCTAGTGGTTCGTTTACGGTCGGAGGCTACACCTTC. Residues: CASGSFTVGGYTF.

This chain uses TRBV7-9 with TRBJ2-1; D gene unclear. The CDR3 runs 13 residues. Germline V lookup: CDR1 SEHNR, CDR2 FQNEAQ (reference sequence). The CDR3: CHTVDAGHNEQFF. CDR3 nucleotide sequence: TGTCATACCGTGGACGCTGGACACAATGAGCAGTTCTTC.

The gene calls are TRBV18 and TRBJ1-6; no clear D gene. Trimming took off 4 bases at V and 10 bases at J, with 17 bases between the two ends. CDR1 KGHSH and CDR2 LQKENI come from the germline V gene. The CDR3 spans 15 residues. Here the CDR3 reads CASSLDGRVASPLHF. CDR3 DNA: TGTGCCAGCTCACTCGATGGGAGGGTGGCCTCACCCCTCCACTTT. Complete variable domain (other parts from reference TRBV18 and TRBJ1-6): NAGVMQNPRHLVRRRGQEARLRCSPMKGHSHVYWYRQLPEEGLKFMVYLQKENIIDESGMPKERFSAEFPKEGPSILRIQQVVRGDSAAYFCASSLDGRVASPLHFGNGTRLTVT.

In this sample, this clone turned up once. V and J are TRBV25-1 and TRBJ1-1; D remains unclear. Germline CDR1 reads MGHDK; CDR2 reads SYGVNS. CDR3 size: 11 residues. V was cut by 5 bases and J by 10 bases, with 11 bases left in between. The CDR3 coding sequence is TGTGCCAGCAGTACCCCCAAGGGAGCTTTCTTT. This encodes CASSTPKGAFF.

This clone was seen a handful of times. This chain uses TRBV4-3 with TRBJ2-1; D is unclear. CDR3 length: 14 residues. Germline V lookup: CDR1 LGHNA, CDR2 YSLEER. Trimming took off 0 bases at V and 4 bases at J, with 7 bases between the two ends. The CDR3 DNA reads TGCGCCAGCAGCCAAGAATACGGATACAATGAGCAGTTCTTC. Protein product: CASSQEYGYNEQFF.

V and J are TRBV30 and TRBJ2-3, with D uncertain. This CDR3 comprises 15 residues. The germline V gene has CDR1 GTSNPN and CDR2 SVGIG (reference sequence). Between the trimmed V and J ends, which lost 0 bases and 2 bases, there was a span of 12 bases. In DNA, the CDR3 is TGTGCCTGGAGTGTAGGGCAGGAGCTCACAGATACGCAGTATTTT. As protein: CAWSVGQELTDTQYF.

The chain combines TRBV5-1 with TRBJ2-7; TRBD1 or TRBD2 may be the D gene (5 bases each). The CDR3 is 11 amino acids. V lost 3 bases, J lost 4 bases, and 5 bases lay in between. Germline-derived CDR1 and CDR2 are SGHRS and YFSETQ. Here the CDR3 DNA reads TGCGCCAGCAGCTGGGGGTACGAGCAGTACTTC. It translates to CASSWGYEQYF.

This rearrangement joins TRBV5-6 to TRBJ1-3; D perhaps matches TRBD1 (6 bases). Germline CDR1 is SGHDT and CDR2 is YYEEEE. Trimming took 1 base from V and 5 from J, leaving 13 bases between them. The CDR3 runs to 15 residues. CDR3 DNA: TGTGCCAGCAGCTTGACAGGGAGCCGGAGAAACACCATATATTTT. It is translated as CASSLTGSRRNTIYF.

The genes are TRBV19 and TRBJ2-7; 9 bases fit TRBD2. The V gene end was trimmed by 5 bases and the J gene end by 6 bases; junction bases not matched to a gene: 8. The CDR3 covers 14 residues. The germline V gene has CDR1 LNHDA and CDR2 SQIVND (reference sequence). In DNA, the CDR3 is TGTGCCAGTAGTGTGTTGGCGGGGGGGCTCGAGCAGTACTTC. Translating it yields CASSVLAGGLEQYF.

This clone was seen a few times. DNA of the CDR3: TGTGCCAGCGGGGAGGGGGCGGCAGATACGCAGTATTTT. It codes for CASGEGAADTQYF. The genes are TRBV9 and TRBJ2-3; D could derive from TRBD1 or TRBD2 (7 bases each). Trimming stripped 7 bases from V and 4 bases from J, with 13 bases between. This CDR3 spans 13 amino acids. Germline V gene sequence: CDR1 SGDLS, CDR2 YYNGEE.